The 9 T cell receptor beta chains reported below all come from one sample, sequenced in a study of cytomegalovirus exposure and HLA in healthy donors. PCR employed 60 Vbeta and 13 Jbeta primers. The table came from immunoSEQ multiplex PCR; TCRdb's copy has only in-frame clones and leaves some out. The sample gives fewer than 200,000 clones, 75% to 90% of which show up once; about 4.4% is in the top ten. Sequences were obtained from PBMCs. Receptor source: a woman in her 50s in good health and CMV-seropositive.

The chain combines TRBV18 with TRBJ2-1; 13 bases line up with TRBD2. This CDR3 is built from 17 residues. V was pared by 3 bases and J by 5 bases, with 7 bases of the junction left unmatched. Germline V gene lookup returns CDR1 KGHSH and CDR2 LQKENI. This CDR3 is CASSPGLAGFGHNEQFF. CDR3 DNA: TGTGCCAGCTCACCGGGACTAGCGGGGTTCGGCCACAATGAGCAGTTCTTC.

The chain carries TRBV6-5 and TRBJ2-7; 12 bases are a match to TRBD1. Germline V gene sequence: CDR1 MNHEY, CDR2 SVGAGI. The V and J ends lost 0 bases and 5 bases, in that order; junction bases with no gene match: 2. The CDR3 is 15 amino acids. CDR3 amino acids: CASSYSGQGANEQYF. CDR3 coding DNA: TGTGCCAGCAGTTACTCGGGACAGGGGGCCAACGAGCAGTACTTC.

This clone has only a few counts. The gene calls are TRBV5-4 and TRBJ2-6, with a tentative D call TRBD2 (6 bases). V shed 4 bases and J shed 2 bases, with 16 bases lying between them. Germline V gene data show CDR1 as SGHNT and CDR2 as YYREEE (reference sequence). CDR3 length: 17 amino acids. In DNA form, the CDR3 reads TGTGCCAGCAGCGGGGCGGGACCGAGCCCTGGGGCCAACGTCCTGACTTTC. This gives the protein CASSGAGPSPGANVLTF. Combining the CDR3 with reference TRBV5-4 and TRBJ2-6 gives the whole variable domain ETGVTQSPTHLIKTRGQQVTLRCSSQSGHNTVSWYQQALGQGPQFIFQYYREEENGRGNFPPRFSGLQFPNYSSELNVNALELDDSALYLCASSGAGPSPGANVLTFGAGSRLTVL.

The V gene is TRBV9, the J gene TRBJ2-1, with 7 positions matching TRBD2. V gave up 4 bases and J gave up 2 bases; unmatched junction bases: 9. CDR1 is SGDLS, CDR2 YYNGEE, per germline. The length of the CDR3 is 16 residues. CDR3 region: CASSPRLAKTYNEQFF. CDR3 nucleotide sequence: TGTGCCAGCAGCCCCAGACTAGCCAAAACCTACAATGAGCAGTTCTTC.

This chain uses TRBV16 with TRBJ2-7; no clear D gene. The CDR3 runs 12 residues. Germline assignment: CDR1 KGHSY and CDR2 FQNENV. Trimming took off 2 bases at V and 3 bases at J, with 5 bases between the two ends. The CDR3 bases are TGTGCCAGCAGCCAACAACTCTACGAGCAGTACTTC. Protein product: CASSQQLYEQYF.

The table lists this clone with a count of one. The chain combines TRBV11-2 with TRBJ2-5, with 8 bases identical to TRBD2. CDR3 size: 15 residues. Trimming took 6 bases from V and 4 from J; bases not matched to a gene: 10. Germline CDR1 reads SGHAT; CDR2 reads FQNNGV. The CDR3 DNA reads TGTGCCAGCAGGTTGCCGGGGACTAGAGGAGAGACCCAGTACTTC. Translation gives CASRLPGTRGETQYF.

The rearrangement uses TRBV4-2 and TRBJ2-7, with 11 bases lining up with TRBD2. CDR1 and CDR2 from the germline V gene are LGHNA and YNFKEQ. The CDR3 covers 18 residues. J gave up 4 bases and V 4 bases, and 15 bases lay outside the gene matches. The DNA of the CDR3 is TGTGCCAGCAGCCCAAACCTCCGGGCTAGCGGGGGGACTTACGAGCAGTACTTC. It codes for CASSPNLRASGGTYEQYF.

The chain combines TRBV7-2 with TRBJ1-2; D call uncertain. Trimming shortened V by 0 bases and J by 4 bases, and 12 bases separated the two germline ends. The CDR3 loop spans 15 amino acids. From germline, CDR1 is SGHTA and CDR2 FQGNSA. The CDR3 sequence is CASSLAGRPLYGYTF. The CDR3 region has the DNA TGTGCCAGCAGCTTAGCTGGCAGGCCGCTCTATGGCTACACCTTC.

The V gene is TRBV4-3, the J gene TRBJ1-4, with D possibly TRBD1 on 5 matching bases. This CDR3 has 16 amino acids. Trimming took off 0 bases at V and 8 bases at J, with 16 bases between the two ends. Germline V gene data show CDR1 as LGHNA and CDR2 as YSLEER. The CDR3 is CASSQDLGEGTEKLFF. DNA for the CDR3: TGCGCCAGCAGCCAAGATTTGGGGGAGGGTACCGAAAAACTGTTTTTT.